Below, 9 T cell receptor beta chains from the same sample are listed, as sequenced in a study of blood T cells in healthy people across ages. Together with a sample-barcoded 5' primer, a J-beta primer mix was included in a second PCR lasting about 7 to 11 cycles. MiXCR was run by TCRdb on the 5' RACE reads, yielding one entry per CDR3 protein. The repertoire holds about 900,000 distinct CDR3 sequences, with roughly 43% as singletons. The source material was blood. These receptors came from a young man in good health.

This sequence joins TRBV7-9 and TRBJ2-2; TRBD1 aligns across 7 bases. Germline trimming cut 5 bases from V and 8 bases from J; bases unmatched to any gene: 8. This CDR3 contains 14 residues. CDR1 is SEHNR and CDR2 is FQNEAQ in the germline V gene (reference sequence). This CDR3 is CASSTGTVRGELFF. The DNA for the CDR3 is TGTGCCAGCAGCACGGGGACAGTAAGAGGGGAGCTGTTTTTT. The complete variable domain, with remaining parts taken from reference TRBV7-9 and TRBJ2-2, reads DTGVSQNPRHKITKRGQNVTFRCDPISEHNRLYWYRQTLGQGPEFLTYFQNEAQLEKSRLLSDRFSAERPKGSFSTLEIQRTEQGDSAMYLCASSTGTVRGELFFGEGSRLTVL.

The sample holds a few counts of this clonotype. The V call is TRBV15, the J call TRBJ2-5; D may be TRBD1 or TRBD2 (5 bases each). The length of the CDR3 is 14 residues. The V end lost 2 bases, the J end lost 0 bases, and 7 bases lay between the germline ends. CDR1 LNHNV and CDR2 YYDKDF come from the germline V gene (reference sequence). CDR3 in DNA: TGTGCCACCAGCAGAAGAGGGGACCAAGAGACCCAGTACTTC. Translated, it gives CATSRRGDQETQYF.

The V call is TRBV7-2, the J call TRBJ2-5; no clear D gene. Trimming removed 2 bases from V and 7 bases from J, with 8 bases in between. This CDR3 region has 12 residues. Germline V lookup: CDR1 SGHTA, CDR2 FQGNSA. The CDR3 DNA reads TGTGCCAGCAGCTTATTCGTAGGGACCCAGTACTTC. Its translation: CASSLFVGTQYF.

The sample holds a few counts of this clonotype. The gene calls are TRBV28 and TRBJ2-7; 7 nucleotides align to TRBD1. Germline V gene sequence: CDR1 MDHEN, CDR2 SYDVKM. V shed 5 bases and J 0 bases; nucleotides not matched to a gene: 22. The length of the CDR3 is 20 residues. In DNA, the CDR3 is TGTGCCAGCAGTGGAGGTCAGGGCGTAATCACCGGGACAGTCTCCTACGAGCAGTACTTC. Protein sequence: CASSGGQGVITGTVSYEQYF. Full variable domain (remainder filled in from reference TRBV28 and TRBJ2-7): DVKVTQSSRYLVKRTGEKVFLECVQDMDHENMFWYRQDPGLGLRLIYFSYDVKMKEKGDIPEGYSVSREKKERFSLILESASTNQTSMYLCASSGGQGVITGTVSYEQYFGPGTRLTVT.

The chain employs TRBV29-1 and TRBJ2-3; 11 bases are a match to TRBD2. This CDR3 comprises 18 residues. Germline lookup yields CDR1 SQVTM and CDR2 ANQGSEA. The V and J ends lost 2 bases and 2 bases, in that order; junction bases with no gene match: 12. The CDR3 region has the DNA TGCAGCGTTGAATCCCCTAGCGGGGGGCAGCAATACACAGATACGCAGTATTTT. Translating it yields CSVESPSGGQQYTDTQYF.

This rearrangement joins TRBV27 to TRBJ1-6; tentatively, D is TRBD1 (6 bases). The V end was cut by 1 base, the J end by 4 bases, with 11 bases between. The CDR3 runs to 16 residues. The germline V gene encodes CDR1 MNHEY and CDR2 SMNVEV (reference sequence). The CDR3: CASSLFGGQYNSPLHF. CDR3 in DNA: TGTGCCAGCAGTTTATTCGGGGGGCAATATAATTCACCCCTCCACTTT.

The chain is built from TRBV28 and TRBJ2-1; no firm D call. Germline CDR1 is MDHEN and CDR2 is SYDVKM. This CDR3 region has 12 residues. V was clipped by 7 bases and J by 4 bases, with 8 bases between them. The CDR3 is CASNSGYNEQFF. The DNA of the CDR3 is TGTGCCAGCAATTCTGGGTACAATGAGCAGTTCTTC.

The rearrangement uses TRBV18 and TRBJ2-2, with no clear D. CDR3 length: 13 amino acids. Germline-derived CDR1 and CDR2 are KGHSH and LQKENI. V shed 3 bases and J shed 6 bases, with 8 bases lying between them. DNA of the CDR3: TGTGCCAGCTCACCCTCGGTGGCCGGGGAGCTGTTTTTT. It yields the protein CASSPSVAGELFF.

This CDR3 reads CSVLAGGSYEQYF. Written as DNA, the CDR3 is TGCAGCGTTTTAGCGGGGGGGTCTTACGAGCAGTACTTC. The chain has TRBV29-1 and TRBJ2-7, with 11 nucleotides matching TRBD2. J gave up 4 bases and V 5 bases, and 4 bases lay outside the gene matches. The length of the CDR3 is 13 residues. Looked up from germline, CDR1 is SQVTM and CDR2 is ANQGSEA.